Listed below are T cell receptor beta chains from one sample, sequenced in a study of cytomegalovirus exposure and HLA in healthy donors. Profiling relied on immunoSEQ multiplex PCR, and the TCRdb table lists in-frame clones only, not all of them. The listing records 70,000 or so clones. The specimen sequenced was PBMCs. These receptors were taken from a man aged 35-49 years in good health and CMV-seronegative. The CDR3 runs from the conserved cysteine through the conserved F or W. D genes are given only for firm matches.

.	TRBV13	TRBJ1-3	CASSILRQSGNTIYF	TGTGCCAGCAGCATTCTCAGACAATCTGGAAACACCATATATTTT
.	TRBV10-3	TRBJ1-2	CAATGPDYGYTF	TGTGCCGCAACAGGGCCGGACTATGGCTACACCTTC
TRBD1	TRBV19	TRBJ1-1	CACTGLGTVGTEAFF	TGTGCCTGTACCGGACTTGGGACAGTCGGCACTGAAGCTTTCTTT
TRBD1	TRBV7-2	TRBJ1-1	CASSADRVFTTEAFF	TGTGCCAGCAGCGCAGACAGGGTTTTTACCACTGAAGCTTTCTTT
.	TRBV28	TRBJ1-2	CASSSSPTGNYGYTF	TGTGCCAGCAGTTCCTCCCCGACAGGCAACTATGGCTACACCTTC
.	TRBV6-5	TRBJ2-7	CASSYSIGGVEQYF	TGTGCCAGCAGTTACTCGATAGGCGGAGTCGAGCAGTACTTC
TRBD1	TRBV7-7	TRBJ2-7	CASSLSRDSYEQYF	TGTGCTAGCAGCTTAAGCCGGGACAGCTACGAGCAGTACTTC
.	TRBV7-9	TRBJ1-2	CASSLDHPGLAQGGYTF	TGTGCCAGCAGCTTAGATCACCCAGGGCTGGCTCAGGGGGGCTACACCTTC
.	TRBV30	TRBJ1-1	CAWRTLRGLTEAFF	TGTGCCTGGAGGACCCTTCGCGGGCTAACTGAAGCTTTCTTT
TRBD1	TRBV19	TRBJ1-2	CASSLGQGVGSYTF	TGTGCCAGTAGTCTGGGACAGGGGGTGGGTAGCTACACCTTC
TRBD1	TRBV6-1	TRBJ2-3	CASSEWTGLDTQYF	TGTGCCAGCAGTGAATGGACAGGGTTGGATACGCAGTATTTT
TRBD2	TRBV19	TRBJ2-3	CASSIERLAGFTDTQYF	TGTGCCAGTAGTATAGAGAGGCTAGCGGGATTCACAGATACGCAGTATTTT
TRBD1	TRBV2	TRBJ2-7	CASEDHTGDSYEQYF	TGTGCCAGCGAAGACCACACAGGGGACTCCTACGAGCAGTACTTC
.	TRBV7-2	TRBJ1-1	CASSFSTGPEAFF	TGTGCCAGCAGCTTTAGCACAGGGCCTGAAGCTTTCTTT
.	TRBV5-6	TRBJ2-6	CASSQGLSGANVLTF	TGTGCCAGCAGCCAGGGACTCTCTGGGGCCAACGTCCTGACTTTC
.	TRBV5-1	TRBJ2-5	CASSLAVAGKETQYF	TGCGCCAGCAGCTTGGCCGTGGCAGGGAAGGAGACCCAGTACTTC
.	TRBV6-6	TRBJ1-2	CASSYSGRGNYGYTF	TGTGCCAGCAGTTACTCGGGTAGGGGAAACTATGGCTACACCTTC
.	TRBV7-9	TRBJ1-2	CATSGPRDGNYGYTF	TGTGCCACCTCCGGGCCGCGGGACGGTAACTATGGCTACACCTTC
.	TRBV5-4	TRBJ1-2	CASSSDIYGYTF	TGTGCCAGCAGCTCAGATATCTATGGCTACACCTTC
.	TRBV14	TRBJ1-2	CASSRAVNYGYTF	TGTGCCAGCAGCCGAGCGGTTAACTATGGCTACACCTTC
.	TRBV5-8	TRBJ1-6	CASSGGVDYNSPLHF	TGTGCCAGCAGCGGCGGGGTAGACTATAATTCACCCCTCCACTTT
TRBD1	TRBV7-9	TRBJ2-6	CASSPTGGAGSGANVLTF	TGTGCCAGCAGCCCAACAGGGGGCGCGGGCTCTGGGGCCAACGTCCTGACTTTC
TRBD1	TRBV20-1	TRBJ1-1	CSARGDSEAFF	TGCAGTGCTAGAGGGGACAGTGAAGCTTTCTTT
.	TRBV4-1	TRBJ1-2	CASSQSGQLLYGYTF	TGCGCCAGCAGCCAATCTGGGCAGCTCTTATATGGCTACACCTTC
.	TRBV5-4	TRBJ1-2	CASSFISQNYGYTF	TGTGCCAGCAGCTTTATTTCCCAGAACTATGGCTACACCTTC
TRBD2	TRBV10-3	TRBJ2-1	CAISNLAGGTSNEQFF	TGTGCCATCAGTAACTTAGCGGGAGGTACGTCCAATGAGCAGTTCTTC
.	TRBV18	TRBJ2-5	CASSPAGQYQETQYF	TGTGCCAGCTCACCAGCAGGACAGTATCAAGAGACCCAGTACTTC
TRBD1	TRBV9	TRBJ2-2	CASSRDRNTGELFF	TGTGCCAGCAGCCGGGACAGAAACACCGGGGAGCTGTTTTTT
TRBD1	TRBV11-2	TRBJ2-7	CASSAGGYEQYF	TGTGCCAGCAGTGCAGGGGGTTACGAGCAGTACTTC
TRBD2	TRBV15	TRBJ2-2	CATRTSHVGELFF	TGTGCCACCAGGACTAGCCATGTCGGGGAGCTGTTTTTT
TRBD1	TRBV5-4	TRBJ2-7	CASSPGPGGYEQYF	TGTGCCAGCAGCCCGGGCCCAGGGGGCTACGAGCAGTACTTC
TRBD1	TRBV7-2	TRBJ1-5	CASSPTGANSNQPQHF	TGTGCCAGCAGCCCAACAGGGGCGAATAGCAATCAGCCCCAGCATTTT
TRBD2	TRBV29-1	TRBJ2-1	CSGGLAGVLNNEQFF	TGCAGCGGGGGACTAGCGGGAGTCCTCAACAATGAGCAGTTCTTC
TRBD2	TRBV5-1	TRBJ2-3	CASSAGLAGGADTQYF	TGCGCCAGCAGCGCGGGACTAGCGGGGGGCGCAGATACGCAGTATTTT
.	TRBV27	TRBJ2-7	CASSLVHVGLGNEQYF	TGTGCCAGCAGTTTAGTTCACGTCGGACTTGGGAATGAGCAGTACTTC
TRBD1	TRBV4-1	TRBJ1-5	CASSLTGGNQPQHF	TGCGCCAGCAGCCTAACAGGGGGCAATCAGCCCCAGCATTTT
.	TRBV27	TRBJ2-2	CASSSLGAGVTGELFF	TGTGCCAGCAGTTCCCTGGGGGCCGGAGTCACCGGGGAGCTGTTTTTT
TRBD2	TRBV9	TRBJ2-7	CASSVSGVSYEQYF	TGTGCCAGCAGCGTTAGCGGGGTCTCCTACGAGCAGTACTTC
TRBD1	TRBV5-8	TRBJ2-2	CASSLLSGQGVTEELFF	TGTGCCAGCAGCTTGCTATCGGGACAGGGGGTAACCGAGGAGCTGTTTTTT
.	TRBV25-1	TRBJ2-5	CASSSGGAGEETQYF	TGTGCCAGCAGTTCTGGGGGCGCTGGAGAAGAGACCCAGTACTTC
TRBD1	TRBV4-3	TRBJ2-6	CASSPQGSGANVLTF	TGCGCCAGCAGCCCACAGGGGAGTGGGGCCAACGTCCTGACTTTC
TRBD2	TRBV30	TRBJ2-3	CAWSGAGGTDTQYF	TGTGCCTGGAGTGGGGCGGGGGGCACAGATACGCAGTATTTT
.	TRBV4-3	TRBJ1-2	CASSPQGIGANYGYTF	TGCGCCAGCAGCCCCCAAGGGATCGGGGCTAACTATGGCTACACCTTC
.	TRBV7-2	TRBJ1-2	CASSLGFGDGYTF	TGTGCCAGCAGCTTAGGGTTCGGGGATGGCTACACCTTC
TRBD1	TRBV5-6	TRBJ1-4	CASSSRDRGEKLFF	TGTGCCAGCAGCTCCCGGGACAGAGGGGAAAAACTGTTTTTT